The 2 T cell receptor beta chains given below trace back to one sample, sequenced in a study of cytomegalovirus exposure and HLA in healthy donors. The repertoire was sequenced with immunoSEQ multiplex PCR; TCRdb's copy has only in-frame clones and lacks some. The sample has fewer than 120,000 clones, approximately 89% seen once. The source material was PBMCs. These receptors were obtained from a woman in her late teens or twenties in good health and CMV-seronegative.

The gene calls are TRBV28 and TRBJ2-3; 9 bases are a match to TRBD2. From germline, CDR1 is MDHEN and CDR2 SYDVKM. Trimming took 9 bases from V and 11 from J; bases not matched to a gene: 15. The CDR3 has 14 residues. Written as DNA, the CDR3 is TGTGCCAGTCCACCGATAGGGGCGGGAGGGGTGCAGTATTTT. Protein: CASPPIGAGGVQYF.

The chain employs TRBV5-4 and TRBJ1-1; D call uncertain. The CDR3 runs to 14 residues. V was trimmed by 1 base and J by 1 base, leaving 8 bases between them. Germline-derived CDR1 and CDR2 are SGHNT and YYREEE (reference sequence). CDR3 nucleotides: TGTGCCAGCAGCTTGATAGAGGGGAACACTGAAGCTTTCTTT. Translated, it gives CASSLIEGNTEAFF.